This T cell receptor beta chain originates from a study of long-term antiretroviral therapy in people with HIV. The length of the CDR3 is 12 residues. The germline V gene encodes CDR1 SQVTM and CDR2 ANQGSEA. The germline V and J ends were trimmed by 6 bases and 7 bases, with 15 bases remaining between them. The immunoSEQ assay was v3.0, run at survey level. Using immunoSEQ multiplex PCR, the repertoire was profiled, and TCRdb retains in-frame clones only, with some absent. In the table there are tens of thousands of clones, approximately 84% of which are singletons. This clone showed up just a few times.

The sequencing used unsorted PBMCs, collected 1.8 years before starting antiretroviral therapy. The chain combines TRBV29-1 with TRBJ1-2; perhaps TRBD1 as D (5 bases). This clonotype was obtained from a woman aged 25 to 39 with HIV. Here the CDR3 reads CSVRTTARGYTF. DNA of the CDR3: TGCAGCGTGCGGACGACAGCCCGTGGCTACACCTTC.